A selection of T cell receptor beta chains follows, all from one sample in a study of human T cells and chemical hapten exposure. One entry per CDR3 protein results from TCRdb running MiXCR on the RACE reads. In the table there are a few hundred thousand distinct CDR3 sequences, under 6.5% of which are singletons. Sequenced material: whole blood, taken in connection with sensitization to the hapten diphenylcyclopropenone (DPC). Receptors were obtained from a woman aged 18-29 years with alopecia areata. Some clones in this sample may be carry-over from other donors' samples. Both conserved end residues are part of each CDR3. D genes are given only for firm matches. Not all rows give a size; the values are once, few, many and, for expanded clones, a class.

d_call,v_call,clone_size,j_call,cdr3_aa,cdr3_nt
TRBD2,TRBV4-3,NA,TRBJ2-1,CASSQVWGTSGGVLKNEQFF,TGCGCCAGCAGCCAAGTATGGGGAACTAGCGGGGGGGTCCTAAAGAATGAGCAGTTCTTC
NA,TRBV10-3,many,TRBJ2-1,CAISEITSTGEQFF,TGTGCCATCAGTGAGATAACTAGCACGGGTGAGCAGTTCTTC
NA,TRBV27,many,TRBJ1-4,CASSPRAEAGQKRILFF,TGTGCCAGCAGTCCCCGGGCCGAGGCCGGCCAAAAGAGGATACTGTTTTTT
NA,TRBV11-2,NA,TRBJ2-4,CASSLEAGYLDIQYF,TGTGCCAGCAGCTTAGAAGCGGGTTACTTGGACATTCAGTACTTC
TRBD1,TRBV7-2,many,TRBJ1-6,CASSSSRTGYGGSYNSPLHF,TGTGCCAGCAGCTCGAGCCGGACAGGGTATGGTGGATCCTATAATTCACCCCTCCACTTT
NA,TRBV11-2,many,TRBJ1-4,CASSLSNEKLFF,TGTGCCAGCAGCTTGTCTAATGAAAAACTGTTTTTT
NA,TRBV7-2,many,TRBJ2-2,CASCGQPNTGELFF,TGTGCCAGCTGCGGACAGCCGAACACCGGGGAGCTGTTTTTT
TRBD1,TRBV14,few,TRBJ2-1,CASSFRDRADEQFF,TGTGCCAGCAGCTTCCGGGACAGGGCGGATGAGCAGTTCTTC
NA,TRBV20-1,few,TRBJ2-7,CSARAGAHNEQYF,TGCAGTGCTAGAGCAGGGGCGCACAACGAGCAGTACTTC
TRBD1,TRBV2,few,TRBJ2-1,CASTQGADEQFF,TGTGCCAGTACACAGGGGGCAGATGAGCAGTTCTTC